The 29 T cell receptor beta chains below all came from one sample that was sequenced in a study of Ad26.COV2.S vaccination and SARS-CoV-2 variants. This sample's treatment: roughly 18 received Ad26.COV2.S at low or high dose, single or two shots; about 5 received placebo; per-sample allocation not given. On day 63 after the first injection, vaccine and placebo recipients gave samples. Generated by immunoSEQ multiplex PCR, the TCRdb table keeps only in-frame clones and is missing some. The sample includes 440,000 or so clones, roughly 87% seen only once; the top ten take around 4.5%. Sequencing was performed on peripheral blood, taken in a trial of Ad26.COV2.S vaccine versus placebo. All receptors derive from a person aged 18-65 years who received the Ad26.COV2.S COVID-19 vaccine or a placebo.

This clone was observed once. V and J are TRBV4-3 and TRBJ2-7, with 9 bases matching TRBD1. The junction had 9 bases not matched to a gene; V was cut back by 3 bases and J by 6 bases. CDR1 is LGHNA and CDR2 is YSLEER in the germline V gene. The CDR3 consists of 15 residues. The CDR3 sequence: CASSQAGTGSSEQYF. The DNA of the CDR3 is TGCGCCAGCAGCCAGGCCGGGACAGGGTCGTCCGAGCAGTACTTC.

CDR3 protein: CASSFDGANQPQHF. CDR3 sequence (DNA): TGTGCCAGCAGCTTCGATGGGGCAAATCAGCCCCAGCATTTT. V is TRBV7-2 and J is TRBJ1-5; D possibly corresponds to TRBD1 (5 bases). The V end was cut by 3 bases, the J end by 4 bases, with 10 bases between. The CDR3 spans 14 residues. Germline V gene data show CDR1 as SGHTA and CDR2 as FQGNSA.

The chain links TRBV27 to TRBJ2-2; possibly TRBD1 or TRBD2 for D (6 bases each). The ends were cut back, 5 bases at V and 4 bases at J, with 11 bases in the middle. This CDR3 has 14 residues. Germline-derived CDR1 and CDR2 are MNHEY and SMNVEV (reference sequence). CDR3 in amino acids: CASSLKGGTGELFF. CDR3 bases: TGTGCCAGCAGTCTGAAGGGGGGCACCGGGGAGCTGTTTTTT.

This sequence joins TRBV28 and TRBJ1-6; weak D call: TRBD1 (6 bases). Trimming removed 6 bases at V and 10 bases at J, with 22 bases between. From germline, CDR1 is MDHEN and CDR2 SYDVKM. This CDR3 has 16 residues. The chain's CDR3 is CASSSKKTGYGSPLHF. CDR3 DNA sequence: TGTGCCAGCAGCAGTAAGAAAACAGGGTATGGGTCACCCCTCCACTTT.

CDR3 loop: CAISESSQMNTEAFF. DNA for the CDR3: TGTGCCATCAGTGAGTCATCTCAAATGAACACTGAAGCTTTCTTT. The rearrangement links TRBV10-3 to TRBJ1-1; D uncertain. CDR1 and CDR2 (germline): ENHRY, SYGVKD. The CDR3 contains 15 residues. Deletions cut 0 bases from V and 0 bases from J, with 8 bases between.

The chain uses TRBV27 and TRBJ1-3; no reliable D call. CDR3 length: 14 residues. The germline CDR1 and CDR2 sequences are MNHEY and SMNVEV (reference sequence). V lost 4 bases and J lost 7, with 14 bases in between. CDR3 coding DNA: TGTGCCAGCAGTTCGCGGACCGCGCGGAACACCATATATTTT. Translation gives CASSSRTARNTIYF.

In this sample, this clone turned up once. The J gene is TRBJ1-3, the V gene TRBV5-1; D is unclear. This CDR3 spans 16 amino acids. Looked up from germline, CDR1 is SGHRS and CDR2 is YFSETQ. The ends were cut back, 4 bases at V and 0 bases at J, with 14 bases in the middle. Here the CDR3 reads CASSPGGGVSGNTIYF. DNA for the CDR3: TGCGCCAGCAGCCCGGGCGGTGGAGTCTCTGGAAACACCATATATTTT.

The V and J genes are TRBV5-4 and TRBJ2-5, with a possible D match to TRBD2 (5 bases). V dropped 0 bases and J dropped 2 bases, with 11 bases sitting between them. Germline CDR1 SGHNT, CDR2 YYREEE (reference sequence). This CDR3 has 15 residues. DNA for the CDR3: TGTGCCAGCAGCTTGGCGGGGATGGGGCAAGAGACCCAGTACTTC. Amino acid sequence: CASSLAGMGQETQYF.

The CDR3 loop reads CSVDLGSEAFF. For the CDR3, the DNA is TGCAGCGTTGATCTGGGAAGTGAAGCTTTCTTT. The chain carries TRBV29-1 and TRBJ1-1, with unresolved D. The CDR3 runs to 11 residues. Germline CDR1 reads SQVTM; CDR2 reads ANQGSEA. V lost 3 bases and J lost 7, with 9 bases in between.

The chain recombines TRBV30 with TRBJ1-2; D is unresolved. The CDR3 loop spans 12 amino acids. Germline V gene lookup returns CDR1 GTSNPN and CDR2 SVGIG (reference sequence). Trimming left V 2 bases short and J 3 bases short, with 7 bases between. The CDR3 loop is CAWSPGDYGYTF. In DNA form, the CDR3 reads TGTGCCTGGAGTCCGGGAGACTATGGCTACACCTTC.

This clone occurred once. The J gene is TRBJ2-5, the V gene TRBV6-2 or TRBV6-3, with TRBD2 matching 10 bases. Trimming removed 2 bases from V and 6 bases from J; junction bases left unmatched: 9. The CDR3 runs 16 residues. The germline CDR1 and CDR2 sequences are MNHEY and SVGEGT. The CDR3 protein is CASSYRVAGGTKTQYF. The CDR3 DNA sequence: TGTGCCAGCAGTTACCGAGTAGCGGGAGGCACAAAGACCCAGTACTTC.

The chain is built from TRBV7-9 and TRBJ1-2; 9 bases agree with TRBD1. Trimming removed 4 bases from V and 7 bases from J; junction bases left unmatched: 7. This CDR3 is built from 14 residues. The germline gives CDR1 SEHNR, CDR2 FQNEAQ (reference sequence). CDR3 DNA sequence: TGTGCCAGCAGCTCCTTAGGGACAGGGCTTGGCTACACCTTC. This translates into CASSSLGTGLGYTF.

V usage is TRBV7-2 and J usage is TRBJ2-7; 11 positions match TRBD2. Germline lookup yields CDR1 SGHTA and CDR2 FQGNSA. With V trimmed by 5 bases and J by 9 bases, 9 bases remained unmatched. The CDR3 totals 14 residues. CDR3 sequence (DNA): TGTGCCAGCAGCCTGGATAGCGGGGGGGTTCGGCAGTACTTC. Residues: CASSLDSGGVRQYF.

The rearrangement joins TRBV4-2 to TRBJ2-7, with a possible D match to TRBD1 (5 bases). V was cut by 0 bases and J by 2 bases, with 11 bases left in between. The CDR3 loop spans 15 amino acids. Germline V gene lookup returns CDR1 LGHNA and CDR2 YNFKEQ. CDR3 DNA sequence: TGTGCCAGCAGCCAAGATTTAGGGGCCGCCTACGAGCAGTACTTC. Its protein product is CASSQDLGAAYEQYF.

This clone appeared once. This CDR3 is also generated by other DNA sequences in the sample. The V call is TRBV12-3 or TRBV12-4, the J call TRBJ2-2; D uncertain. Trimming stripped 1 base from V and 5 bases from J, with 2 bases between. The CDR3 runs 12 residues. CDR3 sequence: CASSLGTGELFF. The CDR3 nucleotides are TGTGCCAGCAGTTTAGGTACCGGGGAGCTGTTTTTT.

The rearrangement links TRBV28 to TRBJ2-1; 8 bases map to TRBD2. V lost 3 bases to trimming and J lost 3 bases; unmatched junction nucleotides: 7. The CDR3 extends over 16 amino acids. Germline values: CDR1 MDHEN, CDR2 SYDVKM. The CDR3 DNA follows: TGTGCCAGCAGTTTGGGGCGGCTAGCGGGCTACAATGAGCAGTTCTTC. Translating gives CASSLGRLAGYNEQFF.

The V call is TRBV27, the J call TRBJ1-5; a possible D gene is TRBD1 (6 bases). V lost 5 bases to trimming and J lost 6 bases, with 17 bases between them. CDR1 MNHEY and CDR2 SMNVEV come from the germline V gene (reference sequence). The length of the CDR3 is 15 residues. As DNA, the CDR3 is TGTGCCAGCAGTGTTACCGGGACATTAGGTCAGCCCCAGCATTTT. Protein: CASSVTGTLGQPQHF.

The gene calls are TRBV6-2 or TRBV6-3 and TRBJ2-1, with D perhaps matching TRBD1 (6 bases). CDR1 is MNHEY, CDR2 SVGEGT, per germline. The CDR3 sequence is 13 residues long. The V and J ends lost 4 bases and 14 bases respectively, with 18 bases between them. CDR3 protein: CASSWDRGSGEFF. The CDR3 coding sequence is TGTGCCAGCAGTTGGGATAGGGGATCAGGGGAGTTCTTC.

The CDR3 bases are TGCGCCAGCAGACGTCAGGACCGAGCGAACACCGGGGAGCTGTTTTTT. It translates to CASRRQDRANTGELFF. The chain employs TRBV10-1 and TRBJ2-2; D remains unclear. There are 16 residues in the CDR3. V dropped 6 bases and J dropped 0 bases, with 14 bases sitting between them. Germline V gene sequence: CDR1 WNHNN, CDR2 SYGVQD (reference sequence).

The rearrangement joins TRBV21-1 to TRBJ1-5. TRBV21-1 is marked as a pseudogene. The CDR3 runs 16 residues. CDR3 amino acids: CASSPPCEISNQPQHF. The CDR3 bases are TGTGCCAGCAGCCCACCCTGCGAGATTAGCAATCAGCCCCAGCATTTT.

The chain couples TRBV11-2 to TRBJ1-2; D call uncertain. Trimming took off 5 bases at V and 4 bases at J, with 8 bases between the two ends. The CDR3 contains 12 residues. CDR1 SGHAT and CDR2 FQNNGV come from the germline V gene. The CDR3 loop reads CASSPGLYGYTF. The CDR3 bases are TGTGCCAGCAGCCCCGGGCTCTATGGCTACACCTTC.

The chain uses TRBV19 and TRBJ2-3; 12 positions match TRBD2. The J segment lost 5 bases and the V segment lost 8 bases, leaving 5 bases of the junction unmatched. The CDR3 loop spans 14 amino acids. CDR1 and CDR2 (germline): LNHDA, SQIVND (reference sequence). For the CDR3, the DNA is TGTGCCAGTTCGACTAGCGGGAGAGGAGATACGCAGTATTTT. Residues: CASSTSGRGDTQYF.

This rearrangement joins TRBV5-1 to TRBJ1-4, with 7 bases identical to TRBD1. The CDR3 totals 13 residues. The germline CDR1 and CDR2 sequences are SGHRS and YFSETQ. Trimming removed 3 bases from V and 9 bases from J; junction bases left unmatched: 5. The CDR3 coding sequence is TGCGCCAGCAGCTCCCGGGACAGTCAAAAACTGTTTTTT. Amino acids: CASSSRDSQKLFF.

The CDR3 DNA sequence: TGTGCCAGCAGTTCACCGGGACAGGGGACTAGCGGTTCTTCCTACGAGCAGTACTTC. As protein: CASSSPGQGTSGSSYEQYF. The J gene is TRBJ2-7, the V gene TRBV28; D possibly corresponds to TRBD2 (11 bases). Per germline, CDR1 MDHEN and CDR2 SYDVKM. The length of the CDR3 is 19 residues. V was shortened by 4 bases and J by 1 base, with 26 bases between the two germline ends.

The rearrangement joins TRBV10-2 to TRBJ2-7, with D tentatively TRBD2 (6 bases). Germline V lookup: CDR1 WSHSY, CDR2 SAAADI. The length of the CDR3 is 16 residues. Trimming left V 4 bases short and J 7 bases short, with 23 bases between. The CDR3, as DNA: TGCGCCAGCAGTGTCTCAGGACCCTCATCCGGAGGGGAGCAGTACTTC. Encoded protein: CASSVSGPSSGGEQYF.

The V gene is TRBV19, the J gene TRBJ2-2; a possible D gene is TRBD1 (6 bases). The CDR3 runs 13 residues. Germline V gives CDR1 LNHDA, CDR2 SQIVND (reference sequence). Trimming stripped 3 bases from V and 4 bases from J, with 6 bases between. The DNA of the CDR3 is TGTGCCAGTAGTATGGGGGCCACCGGGGAGCTGTTTTTT. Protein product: CASSMGATGELFF.

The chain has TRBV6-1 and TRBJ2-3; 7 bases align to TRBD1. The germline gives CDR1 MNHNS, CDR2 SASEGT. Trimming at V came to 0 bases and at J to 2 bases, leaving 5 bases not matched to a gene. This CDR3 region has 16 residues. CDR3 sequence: CASSEALGQTTDTQYF. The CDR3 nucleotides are TGTGCCAGCAGTGAAGCTTTGGGACAGACCACAGATACGCAGTATTTT.

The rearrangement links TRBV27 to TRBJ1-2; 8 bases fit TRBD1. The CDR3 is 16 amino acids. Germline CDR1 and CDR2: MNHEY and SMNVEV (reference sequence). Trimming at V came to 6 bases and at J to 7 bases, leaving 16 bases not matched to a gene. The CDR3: CASSPTRQGTLGGYTF. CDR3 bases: TGTGCCAGCAGCCCTACCCGACAGGGGACTTTAGGTGGCTACACCTTC.

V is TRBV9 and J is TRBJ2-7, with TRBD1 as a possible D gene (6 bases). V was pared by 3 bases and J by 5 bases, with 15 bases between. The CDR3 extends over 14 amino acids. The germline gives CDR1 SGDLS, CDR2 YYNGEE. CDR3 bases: TGTGCCAGCAGCGCCACCGACAGGCAGCACGAGCAGTACTTC. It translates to CASSATDRQHEQYF.